The 29 T cell receptor beta chains reported below all come from one sample, sequenced in a study of graft-versus-host responses after intestinal transplantation. TCRdb keeps only in-frame clones here, not all; method: immunoSEQ multiplex PCR. The table shows over 35,000 clones, with roughly nine tenths occurring only once. The input for sequencing was PBMCs, taken 314 days after intestinal transplant. These TCRs come from a human patient who received an intestinal transplant, so some T cells may come from the graft donor.

Here the CDR3 reads CASSDQGGASEAFF. The DNA of the CDR3 is TGTGCCAGCAGTGATCAGGGGGGGGCAAGTGAAGCTTTCTTT. The rearrangement uses TRBV6-1 and TRBJ1-1; 7 bases are shared with TRBD1. J was trimmed by 7 bases and V by 3 bases; bases with no gene match: 8. This CDR3 contains 14 residues. Germline loops: CDR1 MNHNS, CDR2 SASEGT.

The rearrangement uses TRBV4-1 and TRBJ2-7; 8 nucleotides line up with TRBD1. Germline values: CDR1 MGHRA, CDR2 YSYEKL. This CDR3 comprises 18 residues. J lost 4 bases, V lost 3 bases, and 17 bases had no gene match. The CDR3 DNA follows: TGCGCCAGCAGCCACCAACCAGGGGGCGGAAGGGGCCATTACGAGCAGTACTTC. Protein sequence: CASSHQPGGGRGHYEQYF.

The chain couples TRBV9 to TRBJ2-1, with 7 bases lining up with TRBD2. Trimming at V came to 4 bases and at J to 1 base, leaving 5 bases not matched to a gene. This CDR3 comprises 15 residues. Germline CDR1 is SGDLS and CDR2 is YYNGEE. As DNA, the CDR3 is TGTGCCAGCAGCCCAAGCGGGACTTCCTACAATGAGCAGTTCTTC. It translates to CASSPSGTSYNEQFF. Drawing the rest from reference TRBV9 and TRBJ2-1, the complete variable domain is DSGVTQTPKHLITATGQRVTLRCSPRSGDLSVYWYQQSLDQGLQFLIQYYNGEERAKGNILERFSAQQFPDLHSELNLSSLELGDSALYFCASSPSGTSYNEQFFGPGTRLTVL.

The rearrangement joins TRBV7-3 to TRBJ2-1, with D possibly TRBD1 on 6 matching bases. The CDR3 totals 14 residues. V was clipped by 3 bases and J by 5 bases, with 11 bases between them. CDR1 and CDR2 from the germline V gene are SGHTA and FQGTGA. As DNA, the CDR3 is TGTGCCAGCAGCTTTTCAGGGGTAAACAATGAGCAGTTCTTC. Translating gives CASSFSGVNNEQFF.

The chain is built from TRBV6-5 and TRBJ1-5, with 9 bases identical to TRBD1. The CDR3 is 15 amino acids. Germline V CDR1 and CDR2: MNHEY, SVGAGI. Unmatched junction bases numbered 6, after V lost 6 bases and J lost 3 bases. This CDR3 reads CASRTGTGINQPQHF. CDR3 DNA sequence: TGTGCCAGCAGAACGGGGACAGGGATCAATCAGCCCCAGCATTTT.

The chain joins TRBV7-4 to TRBJ2-3, with 14 bases lining up with TRBD2. Germline V gene lookup returns CDR1 SGHVT and CDR2 SQSDAQ. The CDR3 is 17 amino acids. Trimming took 4 bases from V and 3 from J; bases not matched to a gene: 6. CDR3 coding DNA: TGTGCCAGCAGCTCCGGACTAGCGGGGGGAGGGACAGATACGCAGTATTTT. This gives the protein CASSSGLAGGGTDTQYF.

The V call is TRBV2, the J call TRBJ2-5, with D unclear. The CDR3 has 10 residues. Trimming took 3 bases from V and 11 from J, leaving 7 bases between them. CDR1 and CDR2 from the germline V gene are SNHLY and FYNNEI. CDR3 in amino acids: CASSEGWQYF. The CDR3 nucleotides read TGTGCCAGCAGTGAGGGGTGGCAGTACTTC.

The chain has TRBV6-1 and TRBJ1-1, with TRBD1 matching 8 bases. Germline V gives CDR1 MNHNS, CDR2 SASEGT. CDR3 size: 17 residues. J was trimmed by 0 bases and V by 4 bases; bases with no gene match: 10. The CDR3 here is CASSGGTGVFMNTEAFF. Written as DNA, the CDR3 is TGTGCCAGCAGTGGGGGGACAGGAGTTTTCATGAACACTGAAGCTTTCTTT.

Here the CDR3 DNA reads TGTGCCAGCAGCTTGAGTGCACCTTCCTTCTACGAGCAGTACTTC. It specifies CASSLSAPSFYEQYF. V usage is TRBV5-5 and J usage is TRBJ2-7; no clear D. V lost 1 base to trimming and J lost 3 bases, with 14 bases between them. The CDR3 loop spans 15 amino acids. CDR1 and CDR2 (germline): SGHKS, YYEKEE (reference sequence).

The V gene is TRBV6-1, the J gene TRBJ1-1; D unclear. The CDR3 totals 14 residues. Germline CDR1 reads MNHNS; CDR2 reads SASEGT. Trimming shortened V by 4 bases and J by 0 bases, and 9 bases separated the two germline ends. CDR3 in DNA: TGTGCCAGCAGTGTGACACCCATGAACACTGAAGCTTTCTTT. It yields the protein CASSVTPMNTEAFF.

The chain combines TRBV19 with TRBJ2-2, with D tentatively TRBD1 (6 bases). The CDR3 consists of 12 residues. Trimming removed 11 bases from V and 6 bases from J, with 13 bases in between. Germline CDR1 is LNHDA and CDR2 is SQIVND (reference sequence). This CDR3 reads CASLQGSGELFF. The CDR3 DNA is TGTGCCTCCCTACAGGGATCCGGGGAGCTGTTTTTT.

The genes are TRBV29-1 and TRBJ1-1; 7 positions match TRBD1. The CDR3 consists of 14 residues. CDR1 is SQVTM and CDR2 is ANQGSEA in the germline V gene. V dropped 7 bases and J dropped 6; count of bases not matched to a gene: 14. DNA for the CDR3: TGCAGCGCCATCCCTCTGACAGGGTGGGCTGAAGCTTTCTTT. This codes for CSAIPLTGWAEAFF.

This rearrangement joins TRBV5-8 to TRBJ2-6; no firm D call. The CDR3 is made up of 17 amino acids. Deletions cut 7 bases from V and 5 bases from J, with 22 bases between. The germline V gene encodes CDR1 SGHTS and CDR2 YDEGEE. The DNA for the CDR3 is TGTGCCAGCTATGCGCATCATACACAAAGTCGGGCCAACGTCCTGACTTTC. Protein: CASYAHHTQSRANVLTF.

The chain couples TRBV27 to TRBJ2-3; D remains unclear. V was cut by 5 bases and J by 5 bases, with 14 bases left in between. This CDR3 region has 14 residues. Germline-derived CDR1 and CDR2 are MNHEY and SMNVEV (reference sequence). The CDR3 region has the DNA TGTGCCAGCAGTCCCCTCCTAGGTGAAGATACGCAGTATTTT. Translation: CASSPLLGEDTQYF.

This chain uses TRBV7-2 with TRBJ1-1, with TRBD1 as a possible D gene (5 bases). This CDR3 has 14 residues. V dropped 6 bases and J dropped 4 bases, with 15 bases sitting between them. Germline CDR1 is SGHTA and CDR2 is FQGNSA. This CDR3 is CASRSNPGGTEAFF. DNA of the CDR3: TGTGCCAGCAGATCTAACCCCGGGGGCACTGAAGCTTTCTTT. The complete variable domain, with remaining parts taken from reference TRBV7-2 and TRBJ1-1, reads GAGVSQSPSNKVTEKGKDVELRCDPISGHTALYWYRQSLGQGLEFLIYFQGNSAPDKSGLPSDRFSAERTGGSVSTLTIQRTQQEDSAVYLCASRSNPGGTEAFFGQGTRLTVV.

Remarks on this clone: This same CDR3 is encoded by further DNA sequences in the sample. This sequence joins TRBV2 and TRBJ1-5; the D gene is possibly TRBD1 (6 bases). Germline V gives CDR1 SNHLY, CDR2 FYNNEI. V dropped 5 bases and J dropped 5 bases, with 22 bases sitting between them. The CDR3 covers 17 residues. CDR3 DNA sequence: TGTGCCAGCAGTACCGGGACATCCTTCGGGTTCGATCAGCCCCAGCATTTT. Translating it yields CASSTGTSFGFDQPQHF.

CDR3 sequence: CASSSWTDEKLFF. CDR3 in DNA: TGTGCCAGCAGTTCCTGGACGGATGAAAAACTGTTTTTT. The genes are TRBV28 and TRBJ1-4; D gene unclear. The germline gives CDR1 MDHEN, CDR2 SYDVKM. V was trimmed by 4 bases and J by 6 bases, leaving 9 bases between them. CDR3 length equals 13 residues.

V is TRBV28 and J is TRBJ1-2; 7 bases are a match to TRBD1. Germline CDR1 is MDHEN and CDR2 is SYDVKM. This CDR3 spans 13 amino acids. Losses at the gene ends were 6 bases for V and 5 bases for J; bases not matched to a gene: 6. CDR3 sequence reads: CASSRDSLYGYTF. The CDR3 coding sequence is TGTGCCAGCAGCCGGGACAGCCTATATGGCTACACCTTC.

J is TRBJ1-1 and V is TRBV6-1, with D possibly being TRBD1 (6 bases). The germline CDR1 and CDR2 sequences are MNHNS and SASEGT. The CDR3 spans 14 residues. Deletions cut 6 bases from V and 3 bases from J, with 14 bases between. CDR3 nucleotide sequence: TGTGCCAGCAGCCTCAGGGGCAGTGACACTGAAGCTTTCTTT. Its protein is CASSLRGSDTEAFF.

The V call is TRBV4-1, the J call TRBJ2-1; either TRBD1 or TRBD2 may fit D (6 bases each). The CDR3 loop spans 15 amino acids. Germline V gene data show CDR1 as MGHRA and CDR2 as YSYEKL. V dropped 2 bases and J dropped 8 bases, with 16 bases sitting between them. CDR3 DNA sequence: TGCGCCAGCAGCCAACCCGACGGGGGCATAGATGAGCAGTTCTTC. Translation: CASSQPDGGIDEQFF.

The J gene is TRBJ1-5, the V gene TRBV6-5; D unclear. V was clipped by 5 bases and J by 7 bases, with 15 bases between them. The CDR3 has 14 amino acids. Per the germline V gene, CDR1 is MNHEY and CDR2 is SVGAGI. The CDR3 DNA is TGTGCCAGCAGTGAATTAACTGGAGGACAGCCCCAGCATTTT. Translation: CASSELTGGQPQHF.

The CDR3 nucleotides read TGTGCCCTCAGTGTTAACACAGATACGCAGTATTTT. Translated: CALSVNTDTQYF. The chain recombines TRBV6-5 with TRBJ2-3, with D unclear. Trimming shortened V by 11 bases and J by 2 bases, and 11 bases separated the two germline ends. The CDR3 has 12 amino acids. The germline CDR1 and CDR2 sequences are MNHEY and SVGAGI.

The chain links TRBV19 to TRBJ2-2, with 13 bases aligning to TRBD2. Germline V CDR1 and CDR2: LNHDA, SQIVND (reference sequence). The CDR3 spans 17 residues. With V trimmed by 5 bases and J by 6 bases, 9 bases remained unmatched. CDR3 residues: CASSRRTSGRYSGELFF. In nucleotides, the CDR3 is TGTGCCAGTAGTCGCCGGACTAGCGGGAGATATTCCGGGGAGCTGTTTTTT.

The sample holds one count of this clone. Here the CDR3 DNA reads TGCGCCAGCAGCTTCCCGGATGTAAACACTGAAGCTTTCTTT. Translation gives CASSFPDVNTEAFF. The chain has TRBV5-1 and TRBJ1-1, with D hard to call. V lost 2 bases, J lost 2 bases, and 10 bases lay in between. The germline V gene encodes CDR1 SGHRS and CDR2 YFSETQ. The length of the CDR3 is 14 residues.

The V and J genes are TRBV6-5 and TRBJ1-1, with a tentative D call TRBD1 (5 bases). Trimming removed 4 bases from V and 4 bases from J, with 16 bases in between. The CDR3 has 15 residues. CDR1 and CDR2 from the germline V gene are MNHEY and SVGAGI. CDR3 amino acids: CASSFAGFRGTEAFF. CDR3 DNA sequence: TGTGCCAGCAGTTTCGCAGGGTTTAGGGGCACTGAAGCTTTCTTT.

DNA of the CDR3: TGTGCCATAACCTCCGGTCCCTCCTACAATGAGCAGTTCTTC. Translating gives CAITSGPSYNEQFF. The genes are TRBV10-3 and TRBJ2-1, with D hard to call. This CDR3 is built from 14 residues. Germline V gives CDR1 ENHRY, CDR2 SYGVKD. V was pared by 9 bases and J by 0 bases, with 12 bases between.

This clone was recorded once. A read error may produce the germline difference seen at one junction end. Other nucleotide sequences in the sample specify the same CDR3. The rearrangement joins TRBV6-1 to TRBJ1-1, with no clear D. This CDR3 is built from 13 residues. The germline V gene encodes CDR1 MNHNS and CDR2 SASEGT. The CDR3 region has the DNA TGCGCCAGCAGTGTACGGAGAAGCACTGAAGCTTTCTTT. Translated, it gives CASSVRRSTEAFF.

This rearrangement joins TRBV6-5 to TRBJ2-3, with TRBD1 matching over 7 bases. J lost 6 bases, V lost 6 bases, and 3 bases had no gene match. The CDR3 is 12 residues long. The germline gives CDR1 MNHEY, CDR2 SVGAGI. CDR3 in amino acids: CASRGTADTQYF. DNA of the CDR3: TGTGCCAGCAGGGGGACAGCGGATACGCAGTATTTT.

The chain links TRBV6-5 to TRBJ2-7; D might be TRBD1 or TRBD2, each matching 5 bases. The CDR3 is 14 residues long. CDR1 and CDR2 from the germline V gene are MNHEY and SVGAGI. Trimming took 2 bases from V and 6 from J, leaving 14 bases between them. This CDR3 reads CASSYGTGYAEQYF. In nucleotides, the CDR3 is TGTGCCAGCAGTTACGGGACGGGGTACGCCGAGCAGTACTTC.